This TCR beta chain was captured in a study of CD8 T cells in Susac syndrome. Broader study findings: TCR sequencing and HLA analysis covered a relatively small number of individuals.

Sequencing of TCR beta was performed on blood CD8+ and CD4+ T cells. The authors negatively isolated CD8+ and CD4+ T cells and FACS-enriched TEMRA cells. RNA was extracted with the RNeasy kit, and a quantity of roughly 0.5 to 1 ug was reverse transcribed using random hexamers. MiXCR, run by TCRdb on the immunoSEQ multiplex PCR reads, gives a single entry per CDR3 protein. The sample records 150,000 to 200,000 distinct CDR3 sequences, about 92% being singletons. A word on this clonotype: Antigen: not known.

V was cut by 3 bases and J by 5 bases, with 11 bases left in between. CDR1 and CDR2 from the germline V gene are SEHNR and FQNEAQ (reference sequence). The CDR3 extends over 13 amino acids. Material: CD4+ T cells from PBMCs. This clonotype originated in a human donor in good health. The rearrangement uses TRBV7-9 and TRBJ2-7; D gene unclear. The CDR3 nucleotides read TGTGCCAGCAGCTTTTCTCTGGTGCACGAGCAGTACTTC. This gives the protein CASSFSLVHEQYF.